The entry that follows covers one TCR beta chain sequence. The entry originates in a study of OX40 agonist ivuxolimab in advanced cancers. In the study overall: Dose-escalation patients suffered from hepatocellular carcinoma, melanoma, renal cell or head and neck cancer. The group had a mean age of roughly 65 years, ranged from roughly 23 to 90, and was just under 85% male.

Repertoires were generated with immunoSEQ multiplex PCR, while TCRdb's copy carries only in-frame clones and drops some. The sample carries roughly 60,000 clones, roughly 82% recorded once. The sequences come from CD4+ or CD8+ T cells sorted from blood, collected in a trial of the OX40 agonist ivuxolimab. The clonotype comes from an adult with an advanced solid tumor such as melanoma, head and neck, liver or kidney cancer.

CDR3 region: CASSYALGGGEAFF. CDR3 in DNA: TGTGCCAGCAGTTACGCATTGGGCGGCGGTGAAGCTTTCTTT. V is TRBV6-8 and J is TRBJ1-1, with D hard to call. This CDR3 contains 14 residues. Trimming took 2 bases from V and 7 from J, leaving 14 bases between them. CDR1 MNHGY and CDR2 SAAAGT come from the germline V gene.